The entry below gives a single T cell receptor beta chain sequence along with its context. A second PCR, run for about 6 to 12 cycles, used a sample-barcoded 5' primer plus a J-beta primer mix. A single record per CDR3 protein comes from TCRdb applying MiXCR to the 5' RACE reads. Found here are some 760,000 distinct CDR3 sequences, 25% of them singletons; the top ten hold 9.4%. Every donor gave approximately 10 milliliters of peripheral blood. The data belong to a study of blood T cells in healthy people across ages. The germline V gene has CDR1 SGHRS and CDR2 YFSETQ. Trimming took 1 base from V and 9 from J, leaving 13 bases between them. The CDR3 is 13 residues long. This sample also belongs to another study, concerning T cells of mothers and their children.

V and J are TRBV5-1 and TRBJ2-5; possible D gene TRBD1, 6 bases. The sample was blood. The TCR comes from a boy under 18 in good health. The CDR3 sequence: CASSLRQDTSQYF. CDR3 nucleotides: TGCGCCAGCAGCTTGAGACAGGATACGTCCCAGTACTTC.